The 26 T cell receptor beta chains presented below share a single source sample, sequenced in a study of T cells in Graves' hyperthyroidism and ophthalmopathy. Regions amplified from RNA transcripts were the TCR beta CDR3 regions. Carried out on the TCR CDR3, a first-round RT-PCR used the HTBI primer set. TCRdb re-called the multiplex PCR reads with MiXCR, one entry per CDR3 protein. The table shows approximately 400,000 distinct CDR3 sequences, with 11% to 15% occurring only once. Sequenced input: blood. Receptors were obtained from a woman aged 60-70 years with Graves' hyperthyroidism.

This clonotype occurred many times. The chain combines TRBV20-1 with TRBJ2-1; TRBD2 is a possible D gene (5 bases). The germline V and J ends were trimmed by 0 bases and 6 bases, with 18 bases remaining between them. CDR1 is DFQATT and CDR2 is SNEGSKA in the germline V gene (reference sequence). CDR3 length: 16 residues. The CDR3 sequence is CSARDERDIWGNEQFF. CDR3 DNA: TGCAGTGCTAGAGATGAACGGGATATATGGGGCAATGAGCAGTTCTTC.

A remark on this clonotype: A much larger clone is a single base away; this may be a read error. V gene TRBV10-1 combines with J gene TRBJ1-1; 7 nucleotides align to TRBD1. Germline lookup yields CDR1 WNHNN and CDR2 SYGVQD (reference sequence). The CDR3 is 15 residues long. DNA for the CDR3: TGCGCCAGCAGTGAGCATGGGACAGCGAACACTGAAGTTTTCTTT. It codes for CASSEHGTANTEVFF.

This clonotype was observed at least ten times. V is TRBV27 and J is TRBJ1-1; 9 bases agree with TRBD1. The length of the CDR3 is 14 residues. V was clipped by 8 bases and J by 6 bases; unmatched bases: 10. Per germline, CDR1 MNHEY and CDR2 SMNVEV (reference sequence). The CDR3 region is CASFNRGRFAEAFF. CDR3 DNA sequence: TGTGCCAGCTTCAACAGGGGGCGATTCGCTGAAGCTTTCTTT.

Remarks on this clonotype: This could be a read error, since a much larger clone is one nucleotide away. The J gene is TRBJ1-2, the V gene TRBV5-1; the D is unclear. V dropped 0 bases and J dropped 2 bases, with 8 bases sitting between them. CDR3 length equals 14 residues. Germline lookup yields CDR1 SGHRS and CDR2 YFSETQ. CDR3 DNA sequence: TGCGCCAGCAGCTTGGGTGGCAGGAACTATGGCTACACCTTC. Residues: CASSLGGRNYGYTF.

This clonotype was detected many times. This chain links TRBV9 with TRBJ2-1; 11 bases are shared with TRBD2. V shed 3 bases, J shed 5 bases, and the junction held 7 bases outside the gene matches. Germline V gene sequence: CDR1 SGDLS, CDR2 YYNGEE. The CDR3 is 16 residues long. The CDR3 DNA sequence: TGTGCCAGCAGCGCCACTAGCGGGAGCGCACACAATGAGCAGTTCTTC. Its translation is CASSATSGSAHNEQFF.

This clonotype has a count of ten or more. The chain employs TRBV12-3 or TRBV12-4 and TRBJ2-3; the match to TRBD2 covers 7 bases. V lost 6 bases to trimming and J lost 2 bases; unmatched junction nucleotides: 11. The CDR3 consists of 16 residues. The CDR3 DNA follows: TGTGCCAGCAGCCGTACGGGGGGATATGCCACAGATACGCAGTATTTT. It codes for CASSRTGGYATDTQYF.

The rearrangement joins TRBV7-3 to TRBJ2-7; 7 positions match TRBD1. Germline V CDR1 and CDR2: SGHTA, FQGTGA. This CDR3 has 15 amino acids. The V segment lost 1 base and the J segment 1 base; nucleotides outside the gene matches: 4. The CDR3 is CASSLMWDRSYEQYF. In DNA form, the CDR3 reads TGTGCCAGCAGCTTAATGTGGGACAGATCCTACGAGCAGTACTTC.

As regards this clonotype: A much more abundant neighbour one base away suggests this may be a read error. This rearrangement joins TRBV11-2 to TRBJ2-3; D call uncertain. The germline V gene has CDR1 SGHAT and CDR2 FQNNGV. This CDR3 contains 12 residues. The CDR3 loop is CASGLLADTQYF. CDR3 sequence (DNA): TGTGCCAGCGGCTTATTGGCAGATACGCAGTATTTT.

The genes are TRBV7-9 and TRBJ2-3; 12 bases match TRBD2. After removal of 6 bases from V and 2 bases from J, the junction contained 12 bases not matched to a gene. The germline V gene encodes CDR1 SEHNR and CDR2 FQNEAQ (reference sequence). The length of the CDR3 is 18 residues. Here the CDR3 reads CASRPLAGGPVFTDTQYF. The CDR3 DNA sequence: TGTGCCAGCAGACCCCTAGCGGGAGGGCCTGTTTTCACAGATACGCAGTATTTT.

This clonotype was observed a few times. The genes are TRBV6-1 and TRBJ1-5, with D possibly matching TRBD1 (5 bases). V lost 8 bases to trimming and J lost 6 bases, with 17 bases between them. Germline loops: CDR1 MNHNS, CDR2 SASEGT. The CDR3 covers 14 residues. Here the CDR3 reads CASSMGDQGQPQHF. The CDR3 region has the DNA TGTGCCAGCTCGATGGGAGACCAGGGTCAGCCCCAGCATTTT.

The rearrangement joins TRBV20-1 to TRBJ2-1; 10 bases are shared with TRBD2. The CDR3 totals 15 residues. V shed 5 bases and J 3 bases; nucleotides not matched to a gene: 7. Looked up from germline, CDR1 is DFQATT and CDR2 is SNEGSKA (reference sequence). This chain's CDR3 is CSASGTSGDYNEQFF. CDR3 DNA: TGCAGTGCTTCCGGAACTAGCGGGGACTACAATGAGCAGTTCTTC.

This clonotype was seen a handful of times. The CDR3 nucleotides read TGCAGCGTTGGGGCGGGAGGATACGAGCAGTACTTC. It yields the protein CSVGAGGYEQYF. The chain combines TRBV29-1 with TRBJ2-7; 8 nucleotides match TRBD2. CDR3 size: 12 residues. The V gene's germline CDR1 is SQVTM and CDR2 ANQGSEA. The ends lost 4 bases at V and 4 bases at J; junction bases unmatched: 3.

This clonotype was observed many times. The CDR3 bases are TGTGCCAGCAGCTTAGGGTGGGGGACCTACCTCAATGAGCAGTTCTTC. Residues: CASSLGWGTYLNEQFF. The V call is TRBV7-9, the J call TRBJ2-1; perhaps D is TRBD1 or TRBD2 (5 bases each). Trimming cost V 1 base and J 6 bases, with 16 bases left between them. There are 16 residues in the CDR3. The germline V gene encodes CDR1 SEHNR and CDR2 FQNEAQ (reference sequence).

The rearrangement uses TRBV5-5 and TRBJ2-3; weak D call: TRBD2 (7 bases). Trimming took 3 bases from V and 1 from J, leaving 15 bases between them. Germline V gives CDR1 SGHKS, CDR2 YYEKEE (reference sequence). The CDR3 loop spans 16 amino acids. CDR3 sequence: CASSSGGLTGTDTQYF. CDR3 in DNA: TGTGCCAGCAGCTCCGGGGGGCTGACGGGCACAGATACGCAGTATTTT.

At least ten counts were recorded for this clonotype. This chain links TRBV28 with TRBJ2-7; D ambiguous. The CDR3 is 17 amino acids. V was trimmed by 3 bases and J by 0 bases, leaving 18 bases between them. Germline V CDR1 and CDR2: MDHEN, SYDVKM. CDR3 residues: CASSLPGSPSDSYEQYF. CDR3 in DNA: TGTGCCAGCAGTTTGCCAGGCAGTCCCTCTGACTCCTACGAGCAGTACTTC.

This clonotype was counted many times. The chain uses TRBV27 and TRBJ1-2, with 8 bases identical to TRBD1. The CDR3 has 15 amino acids. V was clipped by 2 bases and J by 7 bases; unmatched bases: 9. Germline-derived CDR1 and CDR2 are MNHEY and SMNVEV (reference sequence). CDR3: CASSLGKTGTGGYTF. The CDR3 DNA is TGTGCCAGCAGTTTAGGTAAAACGGGGACAGGTGGCTACACCTTC.

This clonotype showed up many times. This chain links TRBV5-1 with TRBJ2-7, with TRBD1 identical over 10 bases. Germline V gives CDR1 SGHRS, CDR2 YFSETQ. V shed 2 bases and J 1 base; nucleotides not matched to a gene: 3. The CDR3 is 15 amino acids. CDR3: CASSLGTGASYEQYF. CDR3 in DNA: TGCGCCAGCAGCTTAGGGACAGGGGCTTCCTACGAGCAGTACTTC.

The sample holds many counts of this clonotype. The chain couples TRBV12-3 or TRBV12-4 to TRBJ2-7; 14 bases are a match to TRBD2. The CDR3 totals 14 residues. The trim removed 6 bases at V and 7 bases at J, leaving 5 bases unmatched. The CDR3 spells CASRTTSGRGEQYF. The CDR3 nucleotides are TGTGCCAGCAGAACGACTAGCGGGAGGGGGGAGCAGTACTTC.

This clonotype was detected ten times or more. V and J are TRBV19 and TRBJ2-1, with 8 positions matching TRBD2. Trimming cost V 3 bases and J 3 bases; bases outside gene matches: 4. The germline CDR1 and CDR2 sequences are LNHDA and SQIVND (reference sequence). This CDR3 is 15 amino acids long. CDR3 coding DNA: TGTGCCAGTAGTATGGTAGCGGGACTCTACAATGAGCAGTTCTTC. Its protein product is CASSMVAGLYNEQFF.

The chain links TRBV6-1 to TRBJ2-2, with 12 bases aligning to TRBD2. This CDR3 region has 15 residues. CDR1 is MNHNS and CDR2 is SASEGT in the germline V gene. Trimming removed 6 bases from V and 6 bases from J; junction bases left unmatched: 5. CDR3 amino acids: CASSTGLAGSGELFF. The CDR3 nucleotides read TGTGCCAGCAGCACAGGACTAGCGGGATCCGGGGAGCTGTTTTTT.

V is TRBV2 and J is TRBJ2-1; 10 nucleotides align to TRBD2. Per the germline V gene, CDR1 is SNHLY and CDR2 is FYNNEI. CDR3 length equals 15 residues. The ends lost 6 bases at V and 3 bases at J; junction bases unmatched: 5. The CDR3, as DNA: TGTGCCAGCAGAGGAGCGGGAGGGCTCTACAATGAGCAGTTCTTC. This sequence encodes CASRGAGGLYNEQFF. The entire variable domain, with the rest obtained from reference TRBV2 and TRBJ2-1, is as follows: EPEVTQTPSHQVTQMGQEVILRCVPISNHLYFYWYRQILGQKVEFLVSFYNNEISEKSEIFDDQFSVERPDGSNFTLKIRSTKLEDSAMYFCASRGAGGLYNEQFFGPGTRLTVL.

Regarding this clonotype: Given a much more abundant clone one base away, this may be a read error. The CDR3 loop reads CAGSSQGTGGGQPQHF. The DNA of the CDR3 is TGTGCCGGCAGTTCTCAAGGGACAGGGGGAGGACAGCCCCAGCATTTT. The chain recombines TRBV28 with TRBJ1-5; 11 nucleotides line up with TRBD1. Germline lookup yields CDR1 MDHEN and CDR2 SYDVKM. The CDR3 loop spans 16 amino acids.

This clonotype was counted at least ten times. The chain joins TRBV5-1 to TRBJ2-1, with 12 bases identical to TRBD1. CDR3 length: 16 residues. Germline lookup yields CDR1 SGHRS and CDR2 YFSETQ. V was clipped by 4 bases and J by 6 bases; unmatched bases: 8. CDR3 in amino acids: CASSAGTGGTVNEQFF. In DNA form, the CDR3 reads TGCGCCAGCAGCGCCGGGACAGGGGGCACGGTCAATGAGCAGTTCTTC.

This clonotype was found many times. The V call is TRBV2, the J call TRBJ2-7, with 9 bases that match TRBD2. The ends lost 6 bases at V and 4 bases at J; junction bases unmatched: 7. The CDR3 runs to 14 residues. The germline gives CDR1 SNHLY, CDR2 FYNNEI. The CDR3, as DNA: TGTGCCAGCAGAACGGCGGGAGGGTCATACGAGCAGTACTTC. It is translated as CASRTAGGSYEQYF.

This clonotype was found many times. This sequence joins TRBV6-1 and TRBJ2-2; D perhaps matches TRBD2 (6 bases). The V and J ends lost 8 bases and 4 bases respectively, with 14 bases between them. Germline assignment: CDR1 MNHNS and CDR2 SASEGT. The CDR3 length is 14 residues. The CDR3 bases are TGTGCCAGCCGTGTGGAAGCGGGCACCGGGGAGCTGTTTTTT. Translating it yields CASRVEAGTGELFF.

This clonotype was counted ten times or more. The rearrangement links TRBV24-1 to TRBJ2-5; 8 nucleotides agree with TRBD2. The germline CDR1 and CDR2 sequences are KGHDR and SFDVKD. The CDR3 length is 13 residues. Trimming at V came to 7 bases and at J to 2 bases, leaving 2 bases not matched to a gene. The CDR3 is CATRAGAQETQYF. As DNA, the CDR3 is TGTGCCACCAGAGCGGGAGCACAAGAGACCCAGTACTTC.